The 13 T cell receptor beta chains reported below all come from one sample, sequenced in a study of T cell responses to AZD1222 COVID-19 vaccine. The protocol was immunoSEQ multiplex PCR, while the TCRdb copy is restricted to in-frame clones and leaves out a portion. The sample includes about 73,000 clones, approximately 88% of them seen just once. Sequenced here: peripheral blood, sampled on day 0 of AZD1222 vaccination. Receptors originate from an adult in good health.

The CDR3 loop is CASSFSPQRGTYEQYF. CDR3 nucleotide sequence: TGTGCCAGCAGCTTTAGCCCTCAGCGGGGAACCTACGAGCAGTACTTC. The genes are TRBV7-9 and TRBJ2-7, with 7 bases identical to TRBD2. The V and J ends lost 3 bases and 2 bases, in that order; junction bases with no gene match: 10. Germline loops: CDR1 SEHNR, CDR2 FQNEAQ (reference sequence). The CDR3 contains 16 residues.

A few counts support this clone. V and J are TRBV24-1 and TRBJ2-1; D remains unclear. Trimming removed 4 bases at V and 4 bases at J, with 4 bases between. The germline V gene has CDR1 KGHDR and CDR2 SFDVKD. The CDR3 totals 12 residues. The CDR3 region is CATSDRYNEQFF. DNA of the CDR3: TGTGCCACCAGTGACCGGTACAATGAGCAGTTCTTC.

The genes are TRBV30 and TRBJ2-7; no clear D. From germline, CDR1 is GTSNPN and CDR2 SVGIG (reference sequence). V lost 1 base and J 7 bases, leaving 11 bases between the germline ends. The CDR3 extends over 12 amino acids. The chain's CDR3 is CAWSASAVEQYF. DNA of the CDR3: TGTGCCTGGAGTGCCAGTGCGGTAGAGCAGTACTTC.

The J gene is TRBJ1-1, the V gene TRBV7-3, with 8 bases aligning to TRBD1. This CDR3 spans 13 amino acids. The germline CDR1 and CDR2 sequences are SGHTA and FQGTGA. V was pared by 4 bases and J by 4 bases, with 2 bases of the junction left unmatched. CDR3 loop: CASSSGQGTEAFF. The CDR3 region has the DNA TGTGCCAGCAGCTCCGGACAGGGCACTGAAGCTTTCTTT.

The V call is TRBV11-2, the J call TRBJ2-1; 8 bases agree with TRBD1. In germline, CDR1 is SGHAT, CDR2 FQNNGV. The CDR3 totals 13 residues. J lost 5 bases, V lost 7 bases, and 4 bases had no gene match. The CDR3 is CASNAGGNNEQFF. CDR3 DNA sequence: TGTGCCAGCAATGCAGGGGGCAACAATGAGCAGTTCTTC.

V gene TRBV7-9 combines with J gene TRBJ1-6, with 7 bases lining up with TRBD1. This CDR3 contains 17 residues. Germline CDR1 reads SEHNR; CDR2 reads FQNEAQ (reference sequence). Trimming at V came to 4 bases and at J to 8 bases, leaving 14 bases not matched to a gene. The CDR3 region has the DNA TGTGCCAGCAGCTCCCATGAGAGTCAGGGGGGATATTCACCCCTCCACTTT. Encoded protein: CASSSHESQGGYSPLHF. The full variable domain, with the rest looked up from reference TRBV7-9 and TRBJ1-6, is DTGVSQNPRHKITKRGQNVTFRCDPISEHNRLYWYRQTLGQGPEFLTYFQNEAQLEKSRLLSDRFSAERPKGSFSTLEIQRTEQGDSAMYLCASSSHESQGGYSPLHFGNGTRLTVT.

The rearrangement links TRBV7-9 to TRBJ2-2; possible D gene TRBD2, 6 bases. The CDR3 runs 16 residues. V was trimmed by 0 bases and J by 4 bases, leaving 12 bases between them. Germline CDR1 SEHNR, CDR2 FQNEAQ (reference sequence). CDR3: CASSLAVEGGTGELFF. The CDR3 DNA is TGTGCCAGCAGCTTAGCGGTGGAGGGCGGCACCGGGGAGCTGTTTTTT.

In this sample, this clone turned up once. The rearrangement uses TRBV3-1 (or the pseudogene TRBV3-2) and TRBJ2-1, with TRBD2 matching 7 bases. The length of the CDR3 is 16 residues. Trimming cost V 1 base and J 6 bases; bases outside gene matches: 9. The germline CDR1 and CDR2 sequences are LGHDT and YNNKEL (reference sequence). As DNA, the CDR3 is TGTGCCAGCAGCCAAGGAGGGGCGGGAGTAGTCAATGAGCAGTTCTTC. Its protein product is CASSQGGAGVVNEQFF.

The chain is built from TRBV2 and TRBJ2-2; 10 bases are a match to TRBD2. Germline loops: CDR1 SNHLY, CDR2 FYNNEI. The CDR3 contains 16 residues. J lost 6 bases, V lost 2 bases, and 6 bases had no gene match. CDR3 bases: TGTGCCAGCAGTGAAACTAGCGGGGTATTACCCGGGGAGCTGTTTTTT. Encoded protein: CASSETSGVLPGELFF.

The chain carries TRBV7-3 and TRBJ2-1; unclear D gene. Germline V gene sequence: CDR1 SGHTA, CDR2 FQGTGA. V was clipped by 0 bases and J by 7 bases, with 7 bases between them. The CDR3 is 13 amino acids. The chain's CDR3 is CASSLTSVNEQFF. CDR3 nucleotides: TGTGCCAGCAGCTTAACGTCGGTTAATGAGCAGTTCTTC.

The chain recombines TRBV28 with TRBJ1-5; 7 nucleotides line up with TRBD1. V lost 2 bases and J lost 0; bases outside the gene matches: 7. The CDR3 runs to 17 residues. Germline CDR1 and CDR2: MDHEN and SYDVKM. The CDR3 protein is CASSLGAGGYSNQPQHF. The CDR3 DNA follows: TGTGCCAGCAGTTTAGGGGCAGGGGGGTATAGCAATCAGCCCCAGCATTTT.

This clone was seen a single time. J is TRBJ2-1 and V is TRBV6-6, with D unresolved. The V gene's germline CDR1 is MNHNY and CDR2 SVGAGI (reference sequence). V shed 2 bases and J shed 15 bases, with 8 bases lying between them. This CDR3 is 10 amino acids long. The CDR3 region has the DNA TGTGCCAGCAGTTACCAAGGTCTGTTCTTC. Its translation is CASSYQGLFF.

This rearrangement joins TRBV28 to TRBJ2-3, with D tentatively TRBD1 (6 bases). CDR1 and CDR2 (germline): MDHEN, SYDVKM. There are 17 residues in the CDR3. V was clipped by 2 bases and J by 2 bases, with 17 bases between them. The CDR3 DNA is TGTGCCAGCAGTTTACGGGGACAAGCAGCTACCACAGATACGCAGTATTTT. It codes for CASSLRGQAATTDTQYF.